This is a list of T cell receptor beta chains from one sample in a study of blood T cell repertoires in COVID-19. Measured with immunoSEQ multiplex PCR; TCRdb has only the in-frame clones, and not every one. The sample lists roughly 80,000 clones, more than 75% occurring once. Material: peripheral blood. These receptors were taken from a human donor in a cohort sampled during active COVID-19. Both conserved end residues are part of each CDR3. Each record gives: clone size, D gene, V gene, J gene, CDR3 DNA, CDR3 protein. D genes are given only for firm matches. The size field is filled for only some rows; it gives once, few, many or a size class.

size: NA; D: NA; V: TRBV9; J: TRBJ2-1; DNA: TGTGCCAGCAGCGTGACGGCGGTCCCCTACAATGAGCAGTTCTTC; CDR3: CASSVTAVPYNEQFF
size: many; D: TRBD2; V: TRBV27; J: TRBJ2-1; DNA: TGTGCCAGCAGGGGTGGGACTAGGGGCAATGAGCAGTTCTTC; CDR3: CASRGGTRGNEQFF
size: NA; D: NA; V: TRBV7-2; J: TRBJ2-6; DNA: TGTGCCAGCAGCATCCACAGGGCCGGGGCCAACGTCCTGACTTTC; CDR3: CASSIHRAGANVLTF
size: NA; D: TRBD2; V: TRBV19; J: TRBJ2-3; DNA: TGTGCCAGTAGTATCCGGCGGGGGGGCACAGATACGCAGTATTTT; CDR3: CASSIRRGGTDTQYF
size: NA; D: TRBD1; V: TRBV27; J: TRBJ2-7; DNA: TGTGCCAGCAGTAAGGGGACAGGGCTCTCCTACGAGCAGTACTTC; CDR3: CASSKGTGLSYEQYF
size: NA; D: NA; V: TRBV6-5; J: TRBJ1-2; DNA: TGTGCCAGCAGTTTGGACAGAGATAACTATGGCTACACCTTC; CDR3: CASSLDRDNYGYTF
size: NA; D: TRBD1; V: TRBV18; J: TRBJ2-7; DNA: TGTGCCAGCTCACCATTGGGACAGGATGGCGAGCAGTACTTC; CDR3: CASSPLGQDGEQYF
size: NA; D: TRBD1; V: TRBV10-1; J: TRBJ2-7; DNA: TGCGCCAGCAGTGACTTGGACAGGTGGCCCTACGAGCAGTACTTC; CDR3: CASSDLDRWPYEQYF
size: NA; D: NA; V: TRBV28; J: TRBJ1-2; DNA: TGTGCCAGCAGTTTAGGGGCCTACTGGGGCTACACCTTC; CDR3: CASSLGAYWGYTF
size: NA; D: NA; V: TRBV5-1; J: TRBJ2-1; DNA: TGCGCCAGCAGTTCCGGTGGTGGGGACATCAATGAGCAGTTCTTC; CDR3: CASSSGGGDINEQFF
size: NA; D: NA; V: TRBV10-1; J: TRBJ2-3; DNA: TGCGCCAGCAGTGAGTCTCACGGGATTAGCACAGATACGCAGTATTTT; CDR3: CASSESHGISTDTQYF
size: few; D: NA; V: TRBV19; J: TRBJ2-4; DNA: TGTGCCAGTAGTATTCGGAGGGAGGCCAAAAACATTCAGTACTTC; CDR3: CASSIRREAKNIQYF